This TCR beta chain came from a study of T-cell memory formation after mild COVID-19. TCRdb ran MiXCR on the 5' RACE reads and lists one entry per CDR3 protein. The sample carries 530,000 or so distinct CDR3 sequences, around 15% recorded once. CDR1 and CDR2 (germline): SGHRS, YFSETQ. The CDR3 spans 15 residues. V was clipped by 0 bases and J by 0 bases, with 7 bases between them. This clonotype was counted between two and nine times. The sample taken for sequencing was PBMCs or a T cell subset sorted from them (not recorded which). V and J are TRBV5-1 and TRBJ1-3; D remains unclear. This sequence was found in an adult woman who had mild COVID-19 (a few samples of this study predate the infection). Cell type and time point are not known. CDR3 in DNA: TGCGCCAGCAGCTTGGACTTCGGCTCTGGAAACACCATATATTTT. Translating it yields CASSLDFGSGNTIYF.